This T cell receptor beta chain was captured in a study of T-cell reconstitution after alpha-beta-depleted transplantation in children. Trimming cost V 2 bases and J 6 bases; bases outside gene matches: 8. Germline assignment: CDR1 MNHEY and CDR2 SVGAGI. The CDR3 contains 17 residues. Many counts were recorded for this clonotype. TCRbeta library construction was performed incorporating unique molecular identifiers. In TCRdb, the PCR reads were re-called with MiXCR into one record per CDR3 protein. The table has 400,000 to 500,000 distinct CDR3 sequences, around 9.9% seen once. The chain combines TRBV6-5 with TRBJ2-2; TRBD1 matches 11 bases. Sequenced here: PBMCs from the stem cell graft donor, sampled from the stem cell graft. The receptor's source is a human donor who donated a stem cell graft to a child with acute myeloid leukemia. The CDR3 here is CASSYGGPGQGAGELFF. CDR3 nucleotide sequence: TGTGCCAGCAGTTACGGGGGACCGGGACAGGGGGCCGGGGAGCTGTTTTTT.